This T cell receptor beta chain was sequenced for a study of cytomegalovirus exposure and HLA in healthy donors. A word on this clone: What it recognizes is unknown.

Primers for the PCR totalled 60 Vbeta and 13 Jbeta. Some clones are missing from TCRdb's copy, which holds only in-frame ones; the method was immunoSEQ multiplex PCR. This sample contains 75,000 to 95,000 clones. Notes on the study in general: Cytomegalovirus-associated status was assigned to about 170 TCR beta chains. There were some public TCRs occurring in many donors, but most TCR sequences were rare. Versus the approximately 700-donor mean, an Asian-associated ancestry cluster reportedly showed fewer N-insertions in a later analysis. TCR association rates varied by HLA locus in a later analysis, with DRB1 highest and HLA-C lowest.

With 4 bases removed from V and 10 bases from J, the gap between germline ends came to 11 bases. This CDR3 spans 12 amino acids. The germline CDR1 and CDR2 sequences are MGHRA and YSYEKL. The chain joins TRBV4-1 to TRBJ2-1, with a tentative D call TRBD1 (6 bases). The source is a man aged 25 to 40 in good health and CMV-seronegative. Material: PBMCs. CDR3 in amino acids: CASSPRGTEQFF. Here the CDR3 DNA reads TGCGCCAGCAGCCCTAGGGGGACAGAGCAGTTCTTC.